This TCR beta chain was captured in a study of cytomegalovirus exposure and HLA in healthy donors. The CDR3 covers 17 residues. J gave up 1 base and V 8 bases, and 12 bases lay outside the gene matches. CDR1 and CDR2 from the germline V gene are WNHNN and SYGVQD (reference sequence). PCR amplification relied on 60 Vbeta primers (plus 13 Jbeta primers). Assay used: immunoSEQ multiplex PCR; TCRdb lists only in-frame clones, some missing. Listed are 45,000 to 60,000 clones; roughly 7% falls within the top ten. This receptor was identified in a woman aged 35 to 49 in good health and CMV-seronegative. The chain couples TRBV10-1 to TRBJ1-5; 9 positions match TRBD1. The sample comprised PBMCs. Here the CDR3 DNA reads TGCGCCAGCCCCCGACCCGGGACAGGGTTAAGCAATCAGCCCCAGCATTTT. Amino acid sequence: CASPRPGTGLSNQPQHF.